Each of the 4 T cell receptor beta chains below was sequenced from the same sample in a study of regulatory T cells in long-lasting Graves disease. The sample's time point: newly diagnosed GD, antithyroid drugs for less than 3 months. Generation of the TCR library employed RNA extracted from PBMCs. In building TCR beta libraries, iRepertoire HTBI primers were used together with Arm-PCR of CDR3 regions. Via MiXCR, TCRdb re-called the multiplex PCR reads, giving one row per CDR3 protein. The sample consists of 350,000 to 500,000 distinct CDR3 sequences, 15% to 20% of them appearing once. These data were also reused for a study on T cells in Graves' hyperthyroidism and ophthalmopathy.

Source: peripheral blood mononuclear cells (PBMCs), taken at new diagnosis, from a patient treated with antithyroid drugs. The receptors originated from a woman aged 25 to 45 with Graves disease.

This clonotype was seen at least ten times. The genes are TRBV15 and TRBJ1-5; possibly TRBD1 for D (5 bases). From germline, CDR1 is LNHNV and CDR2 YYDKDF (reference sequence). V was cut by 6 bases and J by 0 bases, with 12 bases left in between. CDR3 length equals 15 residues. CDR3 amino acids: CATSRTSNSNQPQHF. The DNA of the CDR3 is TGTGCCACCAGTAGGACAAGCAATAGCAATCAGCCCCAGCATTTT.

This chain joins TRBV7-9 and TRBJ2-7, with D perhaps TRBD2 (5 bases). V gave up 5 bases and J gave up 0 bases, with 17 bases separating them. The CDR3 totals 16 residues. Germline-derived CDR1 and CDR2 are SEHNR and FQNEAQ (reference sequence). CDR3 sequence: CASSPQRLAGSYEQYF. The CDR3 bases are TGTGCCAGCAGCCCCCAGCGGCTAGCCGGCTCCTACGAGCAGTACTTC.

The chain joins TRBV5-4 to TRBJ2-1; the D gene could be TRBD1 or TRBD2 (6 bases each). In germline, CDR1 is SGHNT, CDR2 YYREEE (reference sequence). V was clipped by 4 bases and J by 2 bases, with 16 bases between them. The CDR3 spans 16 residues. The CDR3 is CASSHVQGGPYNEQFF. In nucleotides, the CDR3 is TGTGCCAGCAGCCACGTACAGGGAGGCCCCTACAATGAGCAGTTCTTC.

In this sample, this clonotype turned up many times. This sequence joins TRBV7-4 and TRBJ2-1; TRBD2 matches at 10 bases. CDR1 and CDR2 from the germline V gene are SGHVT and SQSDAQ. After removal of 7 bases from V and 9 bases from J, the junction contained 12 bases not matched to a gene. There are 15 residues in the CDR3. CDR3 sequence reads: CASTPGLAFPGEQFF. In DNA, the CDR3 is TGTGCCAGCACCCCGGGACTAGCGTTCCCAGGTGAGCAGTTCTTC.